This entry concerns a single T cell receptor beta chain. Its antigen is as yet unknown. Sequencing was done on patients that had shown CD8+CD57+ cell expansion by flow cytometry. Among the patients, none had received any therapy at the time of blood sampling. This specimen belongs to a study of CD8+CD57+ T cells in acquired aplastic anemia. Study-wide results and caveats: Patients and healthy controls showed no significant CD8+ Simpson's diversity difference.

Profiling of TCR beta VDJ combinations and CDR3 sequences used genomic DNA as template. A single record per CDR3 protein comes from TCRdb applying MiXCR to the reads. Counted here are 150,000 to 200,000 distinct CDR3 sequences, 55% to 65% occurring once; the ten biggest clones make up under 55%. The sample comprised sorted CD4+, CD8+, or CD8+CD57+ T cells (not recorded which) from PBMCs. This sequence originates from a human donor with aplastic anemia.

As DNA, the CDR3 is TGTGCCAGCAGCCCCAGGGGCCACACAGATACGCAGTATTTT. Its protein product is CASSPRGHTDTQYF. The rearrangement links TRBV12-3 or TRBV12-4 to TRBJ2-3; a possible D gene is TRBD1 (6 bases). The V end was cut by 6 bases, the J end by 2 bases, with 12 bases between. The CDR3 sequence is 14 residues long.